Listed below are T cell receptor beta chains from one sample, sequenced in a study of blood T cell repertoires in COVID-19. Repertoires were generated with immunoSEQ multiplex PCR, while TCRdb's copy carries only in-frame clones and drops some. The sample yields around 100,000 clones, 70% to 90% seen once. What was sequenced was peripheral blood. These receptors were collected from a man at least 80 years old with acute or convalescent COVID-19. Each CDR3 is given with its conserved first and last residue.

v_call cdr3_aa
TRBV5-1 CASSLEGQGATDTQYF
TRBV6-1 CASSEFFSGSIYEQYF
TRBV6-2/TRBV6-3 CASSYGAGDTGELFF
TRBV5-1 CASSLVGGLAGGSQETQYF
TRBV5-4 CASSTEHEQYF
TRBV5-1 CASSPPRSPPDTQYF
TRBV6-5 CATGLAGALTRELFF
TRBV7-9 CASSARRNPETQYF
TRBV27 CASSQTWLAGGPGDEQFF
TRBV12-3/TRBV12-4 CAGSLGRNIQYF
TRBV3-1/TRBV3-2 CASSRVLAGGFPGELFF
TRBV6-2/TRBV6-3 CASSAGGIPYYGYTF
TRBV7-2 CASRRRSSGNTIYF
TRBV19 CASSEGLATDTQYF
TRBV3-1/TRBV3-2 CASRPGQGVYGYTF
TRBV14 CASSQAGVETQYF
TRBV28 CASKLGLYNYGYTF
TRBV5-1 CASSTGLDSSYNEQFF
TRBV6-5 CASSMTSGSTDTQYF
TRBV7-8 CASSQPLDFTYEQYF
TRBV6-5 CASKGQLNTEAFF
TRBV29-1 CSGHEETQYF
TRBV15 CATSNRGQVEKLFF
TRBV12-3/TRBV12-4 CASSLQGPQPQHF
TRBV27 CASSLSGVNSPLHF
TRBV5-1 CASRGEGTEAFF
TRBV29-1 CSVTRGLTDTQYF
TRBV5-1 CASSLGPFDSTDTQYF
TRBV19 CASSAGIYNEQFF
TRBV5-4 CASSLGTGTRWGAAFF
TRBV9 CASSVGGAHTEAFF
TRBV5-5 CASSSGGDGNTIYF
TRBV5-4 CASSFGTVSYEQYF
TRBV29-1 CSARQAPNEKLFF
TRBV9 CASSALGGGSSYNEQFF
TRBV11-2 CASKISGTFGTQYF
TRBV19 CASSTGQGAQGTQYF
TRBV6-6 CASSRVPSGTGYSPLHF
TRBV11-3 CASSLGQGREETQYF
TRBV3-1/TRBV3-2 CASSPSPSGTSTDTQYF
TRBV11-3 CASSFATRSRLRDTQYF
TRBV6-5 CASSRTVANYGYTF
TRBV5-5 CASSPPGIYEQYF
TRBV30 CASAGGPGVDTQYF
TRBV9 CASSITSGPYNEQFF
TRBV2 CASLDRGFLTGELFF
TRBV11-3 CASSRGGVSSGNTIYF
TRBV30 CAWTGTDNSPLHF
TRBV6-5 CASSYGGLASYF
TRBV19 CASSISGRLNTGELFF
TRBV28 CATGQGLAYEQYF
TRBV28 CASSSRQGGETQYF
TRBV3-1/TRBV3-2 CASSQDSGTGPRYEQYF